The T cell receptor (beta chain) described here comes from a study of blood T cell repertoires in COVID-19. Original processing methods: From reference gene primer amplification, estimates of nucleated cell counts were derived. TCRdb's table, derived via immunoSEQ multiplex PCR, lists solely in-frame clones and lacks some. The V and J calls and clone size were taken over from that table, and D and trimming were inferred from the DNA. The sample shows 100,000 to 150,000 clones, approximately 74% of them seen only once. J lost 8 bases, V lost 4 bases, and 21 bases had no gene match. CDR3 size: 18 residues. Germline assignment: CDR1 SGDLS and CDR2 YYNGEE.

Material: peripheral blood. This chain uses TRBV9 with TRBJ2-1; 7 positions match TRBD1. This sequence was found in a man in his fifties or sixties with acute or convalescent COVID-19. CDR3 sequence: CASSKTNPQGRYLHEQFF. The CDR3 DNA is TGTGCCAGCAGCAAAACCAATCCACAGGGGCGATATTTACATGAGCAGTTCTTC.